What follows is one T cell receptor beta chain and its context. Its antigen is undetermined. This sample was taken from a study of T cell responses to AZD1222 COVID-19 vaccine. Study-level findings and limits: Clonal diversity may have been underestimated in mostly white British donors. Seropositivity was recorded at baseline in only five to seven AZD1222 recipients. After two AZD1222 doses, spike-specific TCR breadth and depth rose versus day 0.

Clones were read by immunoSEQ multiplex PCR, and TCRdb kept only the in-frame ones, dropping some. This sample has about 120,000 clones, with approximately 89% found just once. The V gene's germline CDR1 is SNHLY and CDR2 FYNNEI. With 8 bases clipped from V and 7 bases from J, the junction kept 13 bases outside the gene matches. This CDR3 comprises 14 residues. The chain joins TRBV2 to TRBJ2-7; 8 nucleotides agree with TRBD1. Sequences were derived from peripheral blood, sampled on day 0 of AZD1222 vaccination. The clonotype comes from an adult in good health. The CDR3: CASVPDPTGVEQYF. Here the CDR3 DNA reads TGTGCCAGCGTCCCGGACCCGACAGGGGTTGAGCAGTACTTC.